This T cell receptor beta chain emerged from a study of response to subunit inactivated influenza vaccine. This clonotype was detected ten times or more. A single record per CDR3 protein comes from TCRdb applying MiXCR to the RT-PCR reads. The table shows hundreds of thousands of distinct CDR3 sequences, with around 11% occurring only once. The CDR3 runs to 16 residues. V lost 8 bases and J 0 bases, leaving 16 bases between the germline ends. Germline V CDR1 and CDR2: MNHEY, SVGEGT. The data were also submitted as part of a second study, on T cells expressing NK-cell markers. That report adds: The authors made TCR beta cDNA libraries by 5'RACE template switching. This switching added a universal primer site and UMIs. In sorted CD3+CD56+NKG2C+, CD3+CD56+NKG2C- and CD3+CD56-NKG2C+ T cells, TCR beta repertoires were obtained. About 6 donors had dominant NKG2C+ clonotypes that comprised roughly 1.0-7.5% of their CD8+ T cells. These same clonotypes (in several donors) also led the CD3+CD56-NKG2C+ fraction. Uncertainty persisted over the HCMV specificity of expanded NKG2C+ T cell clones.

The clonotype comes from a man aged 50-60 years who received an inactivated influenza vaccine. This chain links TRBV6-2 or TRBV6-3 with TRBJ2-2; D unclear. This specimen consisted of PBMCs from blood, obtained on the day of vaccination. Here the CDR3 DNA reads TGTGCCAGCCCTCACCATCGCGCAACGAACACCGGGGAGCTGTTTTTT. Translation gives CASPHHRATNTGELFF.